The next 5 T cell receptor beta chains were all read from a single sample in a study of blood T cell repertoires in COVID-19. Clones were read by immunoSEQ multiplex PCR, and TCRdb kept only the in-frame ones, dropping some. The data show 130,000 to 150,000 clones, around 79% seen once. The sequenced material came from peripheral blood. These receptors originate from a woman aged 70-85 years with COVID-19, enrolled during active disease.

This rearrangement joins TRBV30 to TRBJ1-6; 8 nucleotides line up with TRBD1. CDR3 length: 12 residues. J lost 9 bases, V lost 4 bases, and 2 bases had no gene match. The V gene's germline CDR1 is GTSNPN and CDR2 SVGIG (reference sequence). CDR3 sequence reads: CAWKDRVSPLHF. In DNA, the CDR3 is TGTGCCTGGAAGGACAGGGTTTCACCCCTCCACTTT.

On this clone: Within the sample, other DNA sequences also encode this same CDR3. The DNA for the CDR3 is TGTGCCAGCAGTTTCCGCGGCAATCAGCCCCAGCATTTT. Its translation: CASSFRGNQPQHF. This chain links TRBV12-3 or TRBV12-4 with TRBJ1-5; D is unresolved. The CDR3 is 13 amino acids. Trimming shortened V by 3 bases and J by 2 bases, and 5 bases separated the two germline ends.

The V gene is TRBV7-9, the J gene TRBJ2-7; 9 bases line up with TRBD2. Trimming at V came to 5 bases and at J to 4 bases, leaving 9 bases not matched to a gene. Germline CDR1 SEHNR, CDR2 FQNEAQ (reference sequence). The CDR3 contains 15 residues. CDR3 sequence (DNA): TGTGCCAGCAGCCCCCGTAGCGGGGGATATTACGAGCAGTACTTC. Protein: CASSPRSGGYYEQYF.

The chain recombines TRBV15 with TRBJ1-3; TRBD1 is a possible D gene (5 bases). The CDR3 consists of 16 residues. The V end was cut by 5 bases, the J end by 3 bases, with 17 bases between. Germline CDR1 reads LNHNV; CDR2 reads YYDKDF (reference sequence). CDR3 in amino acids: CATSSQGGSFGNTIYF. CDR3 nucleotide sequence: TGTGCCACCAGCTCCCAGGGAGGGTCATTTGGAAACACCATATATTTT.

The J gene is TRBJ1-3, the V gene TRBV5-1; D not resolved. Trimming removed 3 bases at V and 0 bases at J, with 28 bases between. From germline, CDR1 is SGHRS and CDR2 YFSETQ. This CDR3 has 21 residues. The CDR3: CASSSRGPGSAKGGSGNTIYF. DNA for the CDR3: TGCGCCAGCAGCTCGAGAGGTCCAGGTTCCGCCAAGGGAGGCTCTGGAAACACCATATATTTT.